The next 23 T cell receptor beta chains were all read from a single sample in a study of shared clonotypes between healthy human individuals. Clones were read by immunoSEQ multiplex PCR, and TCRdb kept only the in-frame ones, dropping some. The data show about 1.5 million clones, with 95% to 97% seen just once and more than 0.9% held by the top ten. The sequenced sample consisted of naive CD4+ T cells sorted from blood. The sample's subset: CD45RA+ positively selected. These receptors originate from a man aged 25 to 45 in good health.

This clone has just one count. The CDR3 is CASTPTTNTGELFF. The CDR3 DNA reads as TGTGCCAGCACCCCCACGACGAACACCGGGGAGCTGTTTTTT. The rearrangement links TRBV5-5 to TRBJ2-2; no definite D call. Trimming took 6 bases from V and 0 from J, leaving 9 bases between them. Germline assignment: CDR1 SGHKS and CDR2 YYEKEE (reference sequence). The CDR3 contains 14 residues.

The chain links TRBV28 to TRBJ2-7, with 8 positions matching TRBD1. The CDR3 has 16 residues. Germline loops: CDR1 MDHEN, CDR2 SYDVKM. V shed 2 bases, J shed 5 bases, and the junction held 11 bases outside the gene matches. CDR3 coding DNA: TGTGCCAGCAGTTTAATAGGGACAGGAATAATGAACGAGCAGTACTTC. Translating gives CASSLIGTGIMNEQYF.

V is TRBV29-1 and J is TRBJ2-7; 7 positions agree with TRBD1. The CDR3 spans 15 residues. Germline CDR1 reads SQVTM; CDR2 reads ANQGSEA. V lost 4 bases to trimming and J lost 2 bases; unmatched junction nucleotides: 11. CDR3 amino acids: CSVVAYRDRAYEQYF. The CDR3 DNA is TGCAGCGTTGTGGCCTACCGGGACAGAGCCTACGAGCAGTACTTC.

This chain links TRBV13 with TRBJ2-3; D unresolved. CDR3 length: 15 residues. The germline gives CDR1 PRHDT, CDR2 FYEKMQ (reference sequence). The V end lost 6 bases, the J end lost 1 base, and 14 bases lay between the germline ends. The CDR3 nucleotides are TGTGCCAGCAGAGTGATCGATGGAGGCACAGATACGCAGTATTTT. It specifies CASRVIDGGTDTQYF.

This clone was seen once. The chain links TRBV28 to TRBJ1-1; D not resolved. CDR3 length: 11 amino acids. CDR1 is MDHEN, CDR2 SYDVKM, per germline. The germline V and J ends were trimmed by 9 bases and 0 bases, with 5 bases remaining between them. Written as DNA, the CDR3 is TGTGCCAGTCTAGTGAACACTGAAGCTTTCTTT. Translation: CASLVNTEAFF.

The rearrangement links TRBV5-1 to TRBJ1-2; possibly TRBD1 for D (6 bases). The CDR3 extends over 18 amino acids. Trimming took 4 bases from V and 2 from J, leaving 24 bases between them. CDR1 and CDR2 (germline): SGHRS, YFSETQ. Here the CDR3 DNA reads TGCGCCAGCAGCCTATGGACAGACGTTGGCATCAGGAACTATGGCTACACCTTC. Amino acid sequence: CASSLWTDVGIRNYGYTF. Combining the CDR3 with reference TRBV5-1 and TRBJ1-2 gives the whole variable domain KAGVTQTPRYLIKTRGQQVTLSCSPISGHRSVSWYQQTPGQGLQFLFEYFSETQRNKGNFPGRFSGRQFSNSRSEMNVSTLELGDSALYLCASSLWTDVGIRNYGYTFGSGTRLTVV.

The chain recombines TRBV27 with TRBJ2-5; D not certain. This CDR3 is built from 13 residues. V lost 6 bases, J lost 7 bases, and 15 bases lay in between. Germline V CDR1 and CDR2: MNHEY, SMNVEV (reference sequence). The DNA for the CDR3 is TGTGCCAGCAGCCCCTTAAGGGATGGGACCCAGTACTTC. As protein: CASSPLRDGTQYF.

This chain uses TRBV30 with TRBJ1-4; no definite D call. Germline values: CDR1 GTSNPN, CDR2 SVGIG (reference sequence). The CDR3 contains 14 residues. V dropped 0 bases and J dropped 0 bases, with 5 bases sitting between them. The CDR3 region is CAWSVHPTNEKLFF. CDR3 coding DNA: TGTGCCTGGAGTGTACACCCAACTAATGAAAAACTGTTTTTT. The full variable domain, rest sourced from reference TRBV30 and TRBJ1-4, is SQTIHQWPATLVQPVGSPLSLECTVEGTSNPNLYWYRQAAGRGLQLLFYSVGIGQISSEVPQNLSASRPQDRQFILSSKKLLLSDSGFYLCAWSVHPTNEKLFFGSGTQLSVL.

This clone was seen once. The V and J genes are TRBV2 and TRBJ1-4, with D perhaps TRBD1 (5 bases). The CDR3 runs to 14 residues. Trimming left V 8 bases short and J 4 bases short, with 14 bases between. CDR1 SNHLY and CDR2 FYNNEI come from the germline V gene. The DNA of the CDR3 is TGTGCCAGCGGGGGGGGGACTATTAATGAAAAACTGTTTTTT. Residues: CASGGGTINEKLFF.

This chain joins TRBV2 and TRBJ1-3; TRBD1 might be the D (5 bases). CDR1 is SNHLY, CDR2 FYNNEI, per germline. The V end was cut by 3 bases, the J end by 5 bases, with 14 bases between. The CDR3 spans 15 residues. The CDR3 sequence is CASSERYRGRNTIYF. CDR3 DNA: TGTGCCAGCAGTGAGCGCTACCGGGGGAGAAACACCATATATTTT.

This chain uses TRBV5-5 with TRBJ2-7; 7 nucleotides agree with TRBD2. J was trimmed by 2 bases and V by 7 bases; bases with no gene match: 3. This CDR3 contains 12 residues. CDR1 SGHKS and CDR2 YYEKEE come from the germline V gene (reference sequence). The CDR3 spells CASRRGAYEQYF. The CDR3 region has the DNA TGTGCCAGCCGTCGGGGGGCCTACGAGCAGTACTTC.

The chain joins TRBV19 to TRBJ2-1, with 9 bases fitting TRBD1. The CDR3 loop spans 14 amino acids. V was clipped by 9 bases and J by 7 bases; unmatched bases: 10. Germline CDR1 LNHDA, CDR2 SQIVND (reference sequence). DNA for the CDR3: TGTGCCAGCCAAAGGGACAGGGTCGGTAATGAGCAGTTCTTC. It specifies CASQRDRVGNEQFF. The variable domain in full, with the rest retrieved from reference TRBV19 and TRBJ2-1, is DGGITQSPKYLFRKEGQNVTLSCEQNLNHDAMYWYRQDPGQGLRLIYYSQIVNDFQKGDIAEGYSVSREKKESFPLTVTSAQKNPTAFYLCASQRDRVGNEQFFGPGTRLTVL.

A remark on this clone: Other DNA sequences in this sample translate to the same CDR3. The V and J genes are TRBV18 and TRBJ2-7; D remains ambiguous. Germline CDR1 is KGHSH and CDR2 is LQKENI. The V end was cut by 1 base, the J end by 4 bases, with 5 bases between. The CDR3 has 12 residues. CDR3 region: CASSPLAYEQYF. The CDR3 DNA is TGTGCCAGCTCACCACTAGCATACGAGCAGTACTTC.

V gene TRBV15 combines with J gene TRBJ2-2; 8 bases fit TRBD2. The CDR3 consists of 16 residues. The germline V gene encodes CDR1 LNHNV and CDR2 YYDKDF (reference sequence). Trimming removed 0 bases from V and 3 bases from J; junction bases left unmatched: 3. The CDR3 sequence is CATSREAGVYTGELFF. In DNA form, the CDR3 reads TGTGCCACCAGCAGAGAAGCGGGAGTATACACCGGGGAGCTGTTTTTT.

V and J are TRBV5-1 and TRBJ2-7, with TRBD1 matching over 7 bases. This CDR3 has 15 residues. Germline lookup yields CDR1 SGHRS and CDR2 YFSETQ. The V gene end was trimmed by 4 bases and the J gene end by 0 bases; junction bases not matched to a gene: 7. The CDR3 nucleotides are TGCGCCAGCAGCCGTACGGACAGGAGCTCCTACGAGCAGTACTTC. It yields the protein CASSRTDRSSYEQYF.

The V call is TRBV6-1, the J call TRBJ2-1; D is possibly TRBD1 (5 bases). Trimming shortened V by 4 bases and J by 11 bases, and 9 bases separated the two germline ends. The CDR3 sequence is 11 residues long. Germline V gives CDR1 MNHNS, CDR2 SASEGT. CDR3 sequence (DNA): TGTGCCAGCAGTGCGAGACAGAAGCAGTTCTTC. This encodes CASSARQKQFF.

The CDR3 nucleotides read TGTGCCAGCAGCTTCTCCCTAGGACAGACCACCTACGAGCAGTACTTC. It encodes CASSFSLGQTTYEQYF. This rearrangement joins TRBV7-2 to TRBJ2-7; D might be TRBD1 (6 bases). This CDR3 has 16 amino acids. Trimming removed 3 bases from V and 2 bases from J, with 17 bases in between. Germline V CDR1 and CDR2: SGHTA, FQGNSA.

CDR3 residues: CASSLARGLTYNEQFF. The DNA for the CDR3 is TGCGCCAGCAGCTTGGCTCGGGGACTAACCTACAATGAGCAGTTCTTC. The rearrangement joins TRBV5-1 to TRBJ2-1; 7 bases are shared with TRBD2. Germline-derived CDR1 and CDR2 are SGHRS and YFSETQ. Unmatched junction bases numbered 5, after V lost 0 bases and J lost 2 bases. This CDR3 contains 16 residues.

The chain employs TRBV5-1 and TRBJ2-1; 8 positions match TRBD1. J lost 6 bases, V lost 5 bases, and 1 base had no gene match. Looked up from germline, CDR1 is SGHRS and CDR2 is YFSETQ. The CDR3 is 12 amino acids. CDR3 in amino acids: CASRQGGNEQFF. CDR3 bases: TGCGCCAGCAGACAGGGGGGCAATGAGCAGTTCTTC.

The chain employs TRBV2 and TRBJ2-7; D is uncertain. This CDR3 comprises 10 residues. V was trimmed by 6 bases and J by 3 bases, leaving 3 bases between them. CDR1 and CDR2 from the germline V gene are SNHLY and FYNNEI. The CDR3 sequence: CASRYYEQYF. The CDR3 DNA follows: TGTGCCAGCAGGTACTACGAGCAGTACTTC.

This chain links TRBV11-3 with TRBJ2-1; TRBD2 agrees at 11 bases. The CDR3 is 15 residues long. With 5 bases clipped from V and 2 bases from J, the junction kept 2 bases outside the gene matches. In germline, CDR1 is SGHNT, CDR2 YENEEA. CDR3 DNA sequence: TGTGCCAGCAGCACGACTAGCGGGACCTACAATGAGCAGTTCTTC. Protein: CASSTTSGTYNEQFF.

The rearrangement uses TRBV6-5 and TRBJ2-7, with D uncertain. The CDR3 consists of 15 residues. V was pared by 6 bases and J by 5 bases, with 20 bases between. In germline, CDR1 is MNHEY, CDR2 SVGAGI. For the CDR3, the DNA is TGTGCCAGCAGGCCTTGGACCTTTAAGGATCACGAGCAGTACTTC. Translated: CASRPWTFKDHEQYF.

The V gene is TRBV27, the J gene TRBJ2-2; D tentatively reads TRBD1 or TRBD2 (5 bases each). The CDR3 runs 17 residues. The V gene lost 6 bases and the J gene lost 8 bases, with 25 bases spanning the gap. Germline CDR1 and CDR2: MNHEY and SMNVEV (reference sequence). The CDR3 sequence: CASSLGPPGPRVGELFF. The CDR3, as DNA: TGTGCCAGCAGCCTGGGTCCTCCGGGACCCAGGGTGGGGGAGCTGTTTTTT.